This TCR beta chain was identified in a study of OX40 agonist ivuxolimab in advanced cancers. Study-wide background: Patients received the agonistic anti-OX40 (CD134) antibody ivuxolimab. The study, taken as a whole, reports: Low levels of normalized T-cell clonal expansion also appeared in some nonresponders.

To note about this clone: Antigen specificity is unknown.

Method: immunoSEQ multiplex PCR; TCRdb's copy keeps in-frame clones and lacks some. The sample gives tens of thousands of clones, approximately 80% of which show up once; 0.6% to 0.8% is in the top ten. Trimming stripped 2 bases from V and 4 bases from J, with 11 bases between. The germline gives CDR1 LNHDA, CDR2 SQIVND (reference sequence). There are 14 residues in the CDR3. This sequence was found in an adult with an advanced solid tumor such as melanoma, head and neck, liver or kidney cancer. This sample comprised CD4+ or CD8+ T cells sorted from blood, obtained in a trial of the OX40 agonist ivuxolimab. The chain is built from TRBV19 and TRBJ2-5; the D gene could be TRBD1 or TRBD2 (5 bases each). The CDR3 reads CASSIMRGGETQYF. The CDR3 coding sequence is TGTGCCAGTAGTATAATGAGGGGCGGAGAGACCCAGTACTTC.